This T cell receptor (beta chain) derives from a study of graft-versus-host responses after intestinal transplantation (dated by TCRdb to the early 2020s). Notes on the research overall: The transplants that recipients received were multivisceral, liver-intestinal, or isolated intestinal. After intestinal transplantation, graft-versus-host and host-versus-graft alloreactive T cell clones in the graft, circulation and bone marrow were tracked using bulk TCR-beta CDR3 sequencing. Donor T cell macrochimerism was defined as a peak of at least 4% donor T cells among recipient peripheral blood mononuclear cells. A cohort of under 30 intestinal transplant recipients, including one retransplant, was enrolled, and a few patients lacking pretransplant specimens were excluded. To identify alloreactive clones, pre-transplant mixed lymphocyte reaction products were sequenced and then compared with unstimulated pre-transplant donor and recipient T cells. All recipients received anti-thymocyte globulin induction followed by maintenance tacrolimus and steroids for around three years. Samples from three later patients were sequenced in-house on an Illumina MiSeq with MiXCR processing rather than by the commercial service. Findings and caveats that apply to the study as a whole: Early after transplant, declines in HvG clones were associated with peak levels of circulating GvH clones. In patients with donor T cell macrochimerism, the allografts had high GvH to HvG T cell clonal ratios. GvH clones turned up in recipient bone marrow, with some appearing earlier in ileal mucosa or blood, a pattern consistent with an intestinal mucosal origin. The conclusions were limited by the relatively low number and heterogeneity of the intestinal transplant patients.

The time point label here, explained by the study, means: cells obtained before transplantation from donor or recipient. CD3+CD4+ and CD3+CD8+ populations were FACS-sorted from unstimulated pre-transplant donor and recipient cells taken from spleen or lymph nodes. Library generation was performed with the immunoSEQ multiplex PCR assay. In most patients, genomic DNA was isolated using the Qiagen DNeasy Blood and Tissue Kit and sent frozen to Adaptive Biotechnologies for TCR sequencing. Adaptive Biotechnologies carried out high-throughput TCR-beta CDR3 sequencing of genomic DNA for most patients. Processing in the source paper ran as follows. TCR sequencing data for roughly 20 patients were retrieved from Adaptive's ImmunoSEQ software; a few other patients were processed with MiXCR and VDJtools. To correct CD4 versus CD8 sorting errors, sequences present in both subsets at a frequency ratio below 5:1 were removed. Because the origin of CDR3 nucleotide sequences shared between donor and recipient could not be assigned, those sequences were removed. To be classed as alloreactive, a clone needed at least 2-fold expansion over unstimulated cells and a minimum CFSE-low frequency of 0.002% (template counts) or 0.001% (read counts). A clone was considered mappable if detected in the sequenced pre-transplant spleen, lymph node, or MLR CFSE-low populations of the donor or recipient. The cumulative frequency of alloreactive clones was calculated as a percentage of all sequences, weighted by copy number. This is the immuneACCESS table as TCRdb keeps it, with only in-frame sequences that have V and J called. A part of the clones is gone; compared with another copy, unresolved V genes explain less than half, and the rest is unexplained. That table supplies the V and J calls and clone size; D and trimming were determined from the DNA. This sample gives over 45,000 clones in total; about 89% of them show up just once. Approximately 0.6% of the sample is held by the ten biggest clonotypes.

This clone was recorded once. Its antigen remains undetermined. No qualities accompany the bases; no much larger clone lies one base away. The CDR3, from cysteine to phenylalanine, totals 13 residues. The kept DNA is CDR3 alone, 39 bases in frame from the first base. Trimming removed 7 bases from V and 4 bases from J; the gene matches leave 7 bases unexplained. As encoded in the germline V gene (reference sequence), CDR1 is GTSNPN while CDR2 is SVGIG. The chain uses TRBV30 and TRBJ1-2; 9 central bases correspond to TRBD1. Sample: unstimulated CD4+ T cells sorted from spleen or lymph node cells, taken before transplant. This TCR was recovered from a human donor who was the organ donor for an intestinal transplant. The nucleotides read TGTGCCTTCCGACAGGGGGAGGGCTATGGCTACACCTTC. It translates as CAFRQGEGYGYTF.